This T cell receptor (beta chain) was found in a study of T cell responses to AZD1222 COVID-19 vaccine. Profiled with immunoSEQ multiplex PCR; TCRdb holds only in-frame clones, not every one. The table lists some 120,000 clones, around 92% of them singletons. The sequences come from peripheral blood, collected on day 0 of AZD1222 vaccination. This TCR came from an adult in good health.

The DNA for the CDR3 is TGTGCCAGCAGCTTAGTTCAGGGGCAATACGAGCAGTACTTC. Translation gives CASSLVQGQYEQYF. The gene calls are TRBV11-2 and TRBJ2-7, with D perhaps matching TRBD1 (6 bases). From germline, CDR1 is SGHAT and CDR2 FQNNGV. V gave up 1 base and J gave up 4 bases, with 11 bases separating them. The CDR3 runs 14 residues.